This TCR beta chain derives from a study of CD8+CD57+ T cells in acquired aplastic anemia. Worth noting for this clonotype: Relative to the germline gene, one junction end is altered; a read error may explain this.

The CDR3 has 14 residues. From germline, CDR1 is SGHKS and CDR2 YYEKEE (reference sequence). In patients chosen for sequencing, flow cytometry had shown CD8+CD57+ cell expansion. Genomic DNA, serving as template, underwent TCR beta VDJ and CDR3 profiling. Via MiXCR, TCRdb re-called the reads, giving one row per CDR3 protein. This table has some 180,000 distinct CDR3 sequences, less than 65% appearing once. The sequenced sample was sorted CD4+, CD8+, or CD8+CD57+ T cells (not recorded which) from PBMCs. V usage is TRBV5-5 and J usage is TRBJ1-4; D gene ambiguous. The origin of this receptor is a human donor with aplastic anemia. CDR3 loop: CASSQVAFSEELFF. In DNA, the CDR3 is TGTGCCAGCAGCCAGGTGGCCTTTAGTGAAGAACTGTTTTTT. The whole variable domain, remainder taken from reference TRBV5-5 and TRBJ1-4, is DAGVTQSPTHLIKTRGQQVTLRCSPISGHKSVSWYQQVLGQGPQFIFQYYEKEERGRGNFPDRFSARQFPNYSSELNVNALLLGDSALYLCASSQVAFSEELFFGSGTQLSVL.